This paragraph covers one T cell receptor beta chain sequence. Antigen unknown. With a much larger clone just one base away, this may be a read error. These data belong to a study of T cells in Graves' hyperthyroidism and ophthalmopathy. Overall study: At the time of initial diagnosis and before any treatment, peripheral blood was collected. Whole-study findings and limits: Blood shared most expanded thyroid clonotypes above 0.001.

TCR beta CDR3 sequences were amplified from RNA transcripts. The HTBI primer set was used in a first-round RT-PCR of the TCR CDR3. One entry per CDR3 protein, called by TCRdb with MiXCR from the multiplex PCR reads. This sample has about 350,000 distinct CDR3 sequences, with 18% found just once. This CDR3 is 12 amino acids long. Per the germline V gene, CDR1 is SGHVS and CDR2 is FQNEAQ. The sample consisted of blood. The chain joins TRBV7-8 to TRBJ2-7, with D tentatively TRBD2 (6 bases). The TCR was taken from a middle-aged woman with Graves' ophthalmopathy. The DNA of the CDR3 is TGTGTCAGCAGCTTTGCGGAGGGCGAGCAGTACTTC. This encodes CVSSFAEGEQYF.